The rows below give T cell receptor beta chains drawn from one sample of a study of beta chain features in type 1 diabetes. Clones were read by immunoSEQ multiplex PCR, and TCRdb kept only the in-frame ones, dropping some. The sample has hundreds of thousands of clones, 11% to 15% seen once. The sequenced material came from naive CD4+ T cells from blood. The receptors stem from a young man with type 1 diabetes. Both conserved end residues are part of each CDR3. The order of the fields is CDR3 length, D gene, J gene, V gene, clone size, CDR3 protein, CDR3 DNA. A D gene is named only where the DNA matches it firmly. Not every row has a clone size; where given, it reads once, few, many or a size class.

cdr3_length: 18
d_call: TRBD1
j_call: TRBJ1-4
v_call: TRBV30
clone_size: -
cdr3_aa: CAWSPRDRPNKAVEKLFF
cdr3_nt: TGTGCCTGGAGTCCCAGGGACAGGCCCAATAAAGCAGTTGAAAAACTGTTTTTT

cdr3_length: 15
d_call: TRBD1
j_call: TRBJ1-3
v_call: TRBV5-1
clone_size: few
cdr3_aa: CASTFGQAAGNTIYF
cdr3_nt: TGCGCCAGTACCTTCGGACAGGCCGCTGGAAACACCATATATTTT

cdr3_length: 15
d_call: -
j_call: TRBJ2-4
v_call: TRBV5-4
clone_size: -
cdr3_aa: CASSLGTPAKNIQYF
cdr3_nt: TGTGCCAGCAGCTTGGGCACCCCAGCCAAAAACATTCAGTACTTC

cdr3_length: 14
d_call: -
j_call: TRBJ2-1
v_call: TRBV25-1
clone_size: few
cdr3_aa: CASSEYISNNEQFF
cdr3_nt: TGTGCCAGCAGTGAATATATAAGCAACAATGAGCAGTTCTTC

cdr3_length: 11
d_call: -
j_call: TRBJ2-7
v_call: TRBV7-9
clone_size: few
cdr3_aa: CASSLTYEQYF
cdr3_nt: TGTGCCAGCAGCTTAACATACGAGCAGTACTTC

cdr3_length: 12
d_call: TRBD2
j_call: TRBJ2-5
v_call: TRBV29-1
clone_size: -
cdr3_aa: CSVDVRGRAQYF
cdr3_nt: TGCAGCGTTGATGTTCGGGGGAGGGCCCAGTACTTC

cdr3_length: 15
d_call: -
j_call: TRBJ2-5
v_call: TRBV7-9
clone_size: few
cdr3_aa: CASSLGDVSQETQYF
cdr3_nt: TGTGCCAGCAGCTTAGGGGATGTGTCTCAAGAGACCCAGTACTTC

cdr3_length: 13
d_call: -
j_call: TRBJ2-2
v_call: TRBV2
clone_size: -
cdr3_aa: CARYREGSGELFF
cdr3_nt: TGTGCCCGCTACAGGGAGGGGAGCGGGGAGCTGTTTTTT

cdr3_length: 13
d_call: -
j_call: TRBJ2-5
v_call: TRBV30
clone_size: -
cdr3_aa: CAWSRAFQETQYF
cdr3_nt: TGTGCCTGGAGCAGGGCCTTCCAAGAGACCCAGTACTTC

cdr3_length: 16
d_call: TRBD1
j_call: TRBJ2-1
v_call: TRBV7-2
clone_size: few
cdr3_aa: CASSDRTGGYYNEQFF
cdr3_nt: TGTGCCAGCAGTGATAGGACAGGGGGATACTACAATGAGCAGTTCTTC